A single sample is the source of the 18 T cell receptor beta chains below, sequenced in a study of blood T cell repertoires in COVID-19. The data were produced by immunoSEQ multiplex PCR, yet TCRdb's version contains in-frame clones alone and is incomplete. The sample contains some 200,000 clones, around 81% of which appear only once. Sequencing was performed on peripheral blood. These receptor sequences come from an elderly woman with COVID-19, enrolled during active disease.

This clone was detected only once. The V and J genes are TRBV19 and TRBJ2-3; 7 bases match TRBD2. Unmatched junction bases numbered 7, after V lost 5 bases and J lost 2 bases. This CDR3 region has 15 residues. Germline values: CDR1 LNHDA, CDR2 SQIVND (reference sequence). The CDR3 coding sequence is TGTGCCAGTAGTCGGCTAGCGGCCAACACAGATACGCAGTATTTT. This encodes CASSRLAANTDTQYF.

The genes are TRBV7-2 and TRBJ2-7, with D tentatively TRBD1 (6 bases). V was shortened by 6 bases and J by 3 bases, with 12 bases between the two germline ends. The germline V gene has CDR1 SGHTA and CDR2 FQGNSA. The CDR3 is 13 residues long. The CDR3 region is CASSSGQYYEQYF. The CDR3 bases are TGTGCCAGCAGTTCCGGACAGTACTACGAGCAGTACTTC. The full variable domain, with the rest looked up from reference TRBV7-2 and TRBJ2-7, is GAGVSQSPSNKVTEKGKDVELRCDPISGHTALYWYRQSLGQGLEFLIYFQGNSAPDKSGLPSDRFSAERTGGSVSTLTIQRTQQEDSAVYLCASSSGQYYEQYFGPGTRLTVT.

The chain couples TRBV19 to TRBJ1-4; no definite D call. Per germline, CDR1 LNHDA and CDR2 SQIVND (reference sequence). Trimming stripped 7 bases from V and 8 bases from J, with 14 bases between. CDR3 length equals 13 residues. In DNA form, the CDR3 reads TGTGCCAGTAATTTCCATGAGGGCGAAAAACTGTTTTTT. Translated, it gives CASNFHEGEKLFF.

This clone was observed once. The rearrangement joins TRBV19 to TRBJ2-5, with 8 nucleotides matching TRBD2. Germline CDR1 LNHDA, CDR2 SQIVND (reference sequence). CDR3 size: 16 residues. J lost 0 bases, V lost 4 bases, and 7 bases had no gene match. DNA for the CDR3: TGTGCCAGTAGTACCCCTACGGGGGGGTACCAAGAGACCCAGTACTTC. Translation gives CASSTPTGGYQETQYF.

The chain is built from TRBV19 and TRBJ2-1, with 8 bases identical to TRBD1. CDR1 and CDR2 from the germline V gene are LNHDA and SQIVND (reference sequence). The CDR3 is 15 amino acids. V was pared by 4 bases and J by 6 bases, with 8 bases of the junction left unmatched. CDR3 in amino acids: CASSSDSQGVNEQFF. DNA for the CDR3: TGTGCCAGTAGTAGCGACTCACAGGGGGTCAATGAGCAGTTCTTC.

This chain connects TRBV28 to TRBJ2-7, with TRBD2 identical over 7 bases. Germline CDR1 reads MDHEN; CDR2 reads SYDVKM. V gave up 1 base and J gave up 5 bases; unmatched junction bases: 8. This CDR3 contains 15 residues. In DNA, the CDR3 is TGTGCCAGCAGTTTATTGTCCGGGAGGTGGAACGAGCAGTACTTC. Translated: CASSLLSGRWNEQYF.

This clone was observed a handful of times. The gene calls are TRBV5-1 and TRBJ1-3, with D unclear. Looked up from germline, CDR1 is SGHRS and CDR2 is YFSETQ. The CDR3 has 17 residues. The V and J ends lost 7 bases and 0 bases respectively, with 20 bases between them. The DNA for the CDR3 is TGCGCCAGCCGCGGCTCGGAGCGGGAGCGCTCTGGAAACACCATATATTTT. Translated, it gives CASRGSERERSGNTIYF. Variable domain in full (rest from reference TRBV5-1 and TRBJ1-3): KAGVTQTPRYLIKTRGQQVTLSCSPISGHRSVSWYQQTPGQGLQFLFEYFSETQRNKGNFPGRFSGRQFSNSRSEMNVSTLELGDSALYLCASRGSERERSGNTIYFGEGSWLTVV.

This clone has a handful of counts. The J gene is TRBJ2-1, the V gene TRBV19, with D perhaps TRBD2 (6 bases). This CDR3 spans 15 amino acids. With 4 bases removed from V and 5 bases from J, the gap between germline ends came to 15 bases. CDR1 and CDR2 from the germline V gene are LNHDA and SQIVND (reference sequence). The CDR3 nucleotides read TGTGCCAGTAGTAAAGCGGGCGGAACTAACAATGAGCAGTTCTTC. Translated: CASSKAGGTNNEQFF.

The CDR3 DNA reads as TGTGCCAGCAGCACTGACAGGGGCGAGCAGTACTTC. It specifies CASSTDRGEQYF. This sequence joins TRBV5-6 and TRBJ2-7; 8 bases line up with TRBD1. The CDR3 runs 12 residues. Per the germline V gene, CDR1 is SGHDT and CDR2 is YYEEEE. V trimming: 4 bases; J trimming: 6 bases; junction bases outside the gene matches: 3. Looking up the rest from reference TRBV5-6 and TRBJ2-7 gives the full variable domain: DAGVTQSPTHLIKTRGQQVTLRCSPKSGHDTVSWYQQALGQGPQFIFQYYEEEERQRGNFPDRFSGHQFPNYSSELNVNALLLGDSALYLCASSTDRGEQYFGPGTRLTVT.

The chain combines TRBV9 with TRBJ2-1, with no clear D. Trimming took off 4 bases at V and 8 bases at J, with 16 bases between the two ends. The length of the CDR3 is 14 residues. CDR1 and CDR2 (germline): SGDLS, YYNGEE. CDR3 in DNA: TGTGCCAGCAGCTCCGCGCATAGAGTTGATGAGCAGTTCTTC. Residues: CASSSAHRVDEQFF.

This clone was observed a few times. The gene calls are TRBV18 and TRBJ2-2; TRBD1 matches at 7 bases. Germline CDR1 KGHSH, CDR2 LQKENI. J lost 4 bases, V lost 3 bases, and 11 bases had no gene match. This CDR3 region has 17 residues. The CDR3 bases are TGTGCCAGCTCACCCCACCGGGACAGCCTACTCACCGGGGAGCTGTTTTTT. It encodes CASSPHRDSLLTGELFF.

The chain links TRBV13 to TRBJ1-1, with D hard to call. Trimming took 3 bases from V and 1 from J, leaving 6 bases between them. Germline V gene data show CDR1 as PRHDT and CDR2 as FYEKMQ (reference sequence). The CDR3 consists of 13 residues. CDR3 loop: CASSFTQNTEAFF. In DNA, the CDR3 is TGTGCCAGCAGCTTCACTCAGAACACTGAAGCTTTCTTT.

The chain links TRBV29-1 to TRBJ2-1; D perhaps matches TRBD1 (5 bases). The ends were cut back, 4 bases at V and 4 bases at J, with 8 bases in the middle. Germline V gives CDR1 SQVTM, CDR2 ANQGSEA. The CDR3 covers 12 residues. The DNA of the CDR3 is TGCAGCGTTGCCCAGGGTTACAATGAGCAGTTCTTC. Its translation: CSVAQGYNEQFF.

The gene calls are TRBV6-6 and TRBJ1-5; perhaps TRBD1 as D (5 bases). The germline V gene encodes CDR1 MNHNY and CDR2 SVGAGI (reference sequence). Trimming took off 8 bases at V and 2 bases at J, with 10 bases between the two ends. CDR3 size: 13 residues. The CDR3 DNA reads TGTGCCAGCTGGAGGGGTGGCAATCAGCCCCAGCATTTT. Encoded protein: CASWRGGNQPQHF.

The rearrangement joins TRBV28 to TRBJ2-1, with 8 positions matching TRBD1. Germline V lookup: CDR1 MDHEN, CDR2 SYDVKM. CDR3 length: 13 amino acids. The V gene end was trimmed by 6 bases and the J gene end by 4 bases; junction bases not matched to a gene: 2. The CDR3 DNA follows: TGTGCCAGCAGGGGACAGGATTACAATGAGCAGTTCTTC. It translates to CASRGQDYNEQFF.

The J gene is TRBJ1-2, the V gene TRBV10-3; the match to TRBD1 covers 8 bases. The CDR3 extends over 12 amino acids. The J segment lost 8 bases and the V segment lost 2 bases, leaving 1 base of the junction unmatched. Germline V gene data show CDR1 as ENHRY and CDR2 as SYGVKD. CDR3 sequence reads: CAISEGQGGYTF. Written as DNA, the CDR3 is TGTGCCATCAGTGAGGGACAGGGAGGCTACACCTTC.

This clone was found once. The chain employs TRBV5-8 and TRBJ1-1, with 7 bases identical to TRBD1. With V trimmed by 0 bases and J by 3 bases, 8 bases remained unmatched. The CDR3 covers 16 residues. Germline lookup yields CDR1 SGHTS and CDR2 YDEGEE. This chain's CDR3 is CASSLDLLTGDTEAFF. The CDR3 DNA reads TGTGCCAGCAGCTTGGACCTACTAACAGGGGACACTGAAGCTTTCTTT.

This sequence joins TRBV7-9 and TRBJ2-5; D ambiguous. The V end was cut by 4 bases, the J end by 5 bases, with 17 bases between. Per the germline V gene, CDR1 is SEHNR and CDR2 is FQNEAQ (reference sequence). The CDR3 has 15 residues. The CDR3 bases are TGTGCCAGCAGCTCCTCGGGTCCTTCGCCGGAGACCCAGTACTTC. Protein: CASSSSGPSPETQYF.